These T cell receptor beta chains were read from a single sample in a study of naive and memory T cell subsets. MiXCR was run by TCRdb on the UMI-ligation and nested PCR reads, yielding one entry per CDR3 protein. This table has around 160,000 distinct CDR3 sequences, about 18% appearing once. Sequenced material: naive CD4+ T cells from blood. Receptors originate from a human donor in good health. The CDR3 runs from the conserved cysteine through the conserved F or W.

J | V | CDR3
TRBJ2-1 | TRBV12-3/TRBV12-4 | CASSPGTGRGQFF
TRBJ1-1 | TRBV28 | CASSLVDSLVAFF
TRBJ2-3 | TRBV7-3 | CASSPGPGRTDTQYF
TRBJ2-2 | TRBV5-1 | CASSLFTGDTGELFF
TRBJ2-7 | TRBV5-4 | CASSPQTSAHGYEQYF
TRBJ2-3 | TRBV10-3 | CAISESTDTQYF
TRBJ2-7 | TRBV5-1 | CASSPGQGLHEQYF
TRBJ2-1 | TRBV28 | CASTGSWKSSYNEQFF
TRBJ2-6 | TRBV12-3/TRBV12-4 | CASSLGWDAGANVLTF
TRBJ2-1 | TRBV20-1 | CSARDSNRGAYNEQFF
TRBJ2-7 | TRBV2 | CASSGTGGEQYF
TRBJ2-4 | TRBV3-1 | CASSQGSTFQYF